The 11 T cell receptor beta chains below were found in one sample sequenced in a study of blood T cell repertoires in COVID-19. The data were produced by immunoSEQ multiplex PCR, yet TCRdb's version contains in-frame clones alone and is incomplete. The profile shows some 300,000 clones, approximately 90% of them singletons. Sequenced: PBMCs or T cells enriched from blood (not recorded which). The receptors here all came from a woman in her sixties in a cohort exposed to, infected with or recovered from COVID-19 (not recorded which).

This rearrangement joins TRBV27 to TRBJ2-3, with D uncertain. Germline CDR1 MNHEY, CDR2 SMNVEV (reference sequence). Trimming removed 5 bases from V and 0 bases from J, with 6 bases in between. This CDR3 has 13 residues. The CDR3 region is CASSPPSTDTQYF. The CDR3 DNA sequence: TGTGCCAGCAGTCCCCCTAGCACAGATACGCAGTATTTT.

This clone showed up just once. The chain recombines TRBV5-4 with TRBJ2-1, with 10 bases aligning to TRBD2. The trim removed 4 bases at V and 3 bases at J, leaving 4 bases unmatched. Germline loops: CDR1 SGHNT, CDR2 YYREEE (reference sequence). This CDR3 is 15 amino acids long. The CDR3 loop reads CASSPSGGGYNEQFF. The DNA for the CDR3 is TGTGCCAGCAGCCCAAGCGGGGGGGGCTACAATGAGCAGTTCTTC.

This rearrangement joins TRBV7-3 to TRBJ2-5, with 8 bases identical to TRBD1. The V gene's germline CDR1 is SGHTA and CDR2 FQGTGA. The CDR3 totals 12 residues. J lost 7 bases, V lost 5 bases, and 3 bases had no gene match. The CDR3 is CASSPGGATQYF. The CDR3 DNA sequence: TGTGCCAGCAGCCCAGGGGGCGCGACCCAGTACTTC.

The chain joins TRBV7-2 to TRBJ2-3; 8 bases map to TRBD2. Trimming cost V 7 bases and J 3 bases; bases outside gene matches: 6. The CDR3 has 14 residues. CDR1 and CDR2 (germline): SGHTA, FQGNSA. The CDR3 is CASTETSATDTQYF. CDR3 DNA: TGTGCCAGCACCGAGACTAGCGCTACAGATACGCAGTATTTT. Based on the CDR3 plus reference TRBV7-2 and TRBJ2-3, the full variable domain is GAGVSQSPSNKVTEKGKDVELRCDPISGHTALYWYRQSLGQGLEFLIYFQGNSAPDKSGLPSDRFSAERTGGSVSTLTIQRTQQEDSAVYLCASTETSATDTQYFGPGTRLTVL.

This clone was counted once. The rearrangement links TRBV6-2 or TRBV6-3 to TRBJ2-7; unclear D gene. Trimming took 6 bases from V and 3 from J, leaving 6 bases between them. Germline V gene lookup returns CDR1 MNHEY and CDR2 SVGEGT. The CDR3 spans 11 residues. CDR3 loop: CASSPSYEQYF. CDR3 coding DNA: TGTGCCAGCAGCCCGAGCTACGAGCAGTACTTC.

V gene TRBV15 combines with J gene TRBJ2-5, with no clear D. CDR1 is LNHNV and CDR2 is YYDKDF in the germline V gene (reference sequence). This CDR3 has 14 residues. Trimming left V 6 bases short and J 5 bases short, with 16 bases between. The CDR3: CATSGSAERETQYF. For the CDR3, the DNA is TGTGCCACCAGTGGTTCCGCGGAGAGGGAGACCCAGTACTTC.

The chain carries TRBV19 and TRBJ2-6; 7 positions agree with TRBD1. This CDR3 spans 15 amino acids. Trimming at V came to 2 bases and at J to 2 bases, leaving 0 bases not matched to a gene. The germline V gene encodes CDR1 LNHDA and CDR2 SQIVND (reference sequence). The CDR3 sequence: CASSIQGAGANVLTF. CDR3 nucleotides: TGTGCCAGTAGTATACAGGGGGCTGGGGCCAACGTCCTGACTTTC.

V is TRBV28 and J is TRBJ2-7; unclear D gene. Deletions cut 2 bases from V and 3 bases from J, with 8 bases between. There are 13 residues in the CDR3. Germline V lookup: CDR1 MDHEN, CDR2 SYDVKM. The chain's CDR3 is CASSLRAFYEQYF. DNA of the CDR3: TGTGCCAGCAGTTTACGCGCGTTCTACGAGCAGTACTTC.

The DNA for the CDR3 is TGCGCCAGCAGCCAATCACTAGGACAGATGTACGAGCAGTACTTC. Translation: CASSQSLGQMYEQYF. This sequence joins TRBV4-1 and TRBJ2-7; D perhaps matches TRBD1 (6 bases). The germline V and J ends were trimmed by 2 bases and 4 bases, with 15 bases remaining between them. CDR1 and CDR2 from the germline V gene are MGHRA and YSYEKL. The CDR3 has 15 amino acids.

The chain uses TRBV5-1 and TRBJ1-1; D gene unclear. This CDR3 is built from 13 residues. The germline V and J ends were trimmed by 1 base and 2 bases, with 6 bases remaining between them. Per the germline V gene, CDR1 is SGHRS and CDR2 is YFSETQ. The CDR3 is CASSLTVNTEAFF. The DNA for the CDR3 is TGCGCCAGCAGCTTGACAGTTAACACTGAAGCTTTCTTT.

V usage is TRBV19 and J usage is TRBJ1-5; 7 nucleotides line up with TRBD1. J gave up 0 bases and V 2 bases, and 10 bases lay outside the gene matches. The CDR3 has 18 residues. In germline, CDR1 is LNHDA, CDR2 SQIVND (reference sequence). The DNA of the CDR3 is TGTGCCAGTAGTATATTCGTTAACAGGGGATATAGCAATCAGCCCCAGCATTTT. Protein product: CASSIFVNRGYSNQPQHF.